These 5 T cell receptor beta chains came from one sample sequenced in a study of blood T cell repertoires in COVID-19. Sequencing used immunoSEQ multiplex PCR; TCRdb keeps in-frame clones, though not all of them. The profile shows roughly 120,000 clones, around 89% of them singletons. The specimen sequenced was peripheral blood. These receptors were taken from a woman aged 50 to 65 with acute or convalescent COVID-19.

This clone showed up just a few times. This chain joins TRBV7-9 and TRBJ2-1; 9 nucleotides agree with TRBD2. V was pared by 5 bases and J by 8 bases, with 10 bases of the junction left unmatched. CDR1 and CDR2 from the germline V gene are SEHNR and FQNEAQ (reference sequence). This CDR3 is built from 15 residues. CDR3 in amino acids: CASSPVAGELHEQFF. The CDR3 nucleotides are TGTGCCAGCAGCCCCGTAGCGGGAGAGCTTCATGAGCAGTTCTTC.

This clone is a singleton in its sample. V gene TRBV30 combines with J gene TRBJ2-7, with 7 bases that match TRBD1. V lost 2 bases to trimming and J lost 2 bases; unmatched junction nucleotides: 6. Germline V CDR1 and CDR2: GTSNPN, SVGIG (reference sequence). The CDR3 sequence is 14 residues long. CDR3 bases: TGTGCCTGGAGTACCGAGACAGGGACCTACGAGCAGTACTTC. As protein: CAWSTETGTYEQYF.

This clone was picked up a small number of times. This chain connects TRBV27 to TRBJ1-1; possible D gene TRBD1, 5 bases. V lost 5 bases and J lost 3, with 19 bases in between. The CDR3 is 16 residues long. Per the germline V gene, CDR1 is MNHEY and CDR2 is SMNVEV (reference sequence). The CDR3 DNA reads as TGTGCCAGCAGTCCCCAAGTGGGTGGAGGGGACACTGAAGCTTTCTTT. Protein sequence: CASSPQVGGGDTEAFF.

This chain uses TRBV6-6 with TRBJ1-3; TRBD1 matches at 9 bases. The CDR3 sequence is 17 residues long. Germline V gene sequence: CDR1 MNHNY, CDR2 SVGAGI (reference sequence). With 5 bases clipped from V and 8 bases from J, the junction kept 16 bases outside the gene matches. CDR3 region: CASSPGGQGLYRDTIYF. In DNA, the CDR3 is TGTGCCAGCAGTCCCGGGGGACAGGGCCTTTATAGAGACACCATATATTTT.

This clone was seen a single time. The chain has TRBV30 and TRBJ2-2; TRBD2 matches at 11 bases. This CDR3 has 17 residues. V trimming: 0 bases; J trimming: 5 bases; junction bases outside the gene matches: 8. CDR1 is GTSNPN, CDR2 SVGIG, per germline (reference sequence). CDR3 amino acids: CAWSVQLAGEGTGELFF. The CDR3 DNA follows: TGTGCCTGGAGTGTACAACTAGCGGGAGAGGGAACCGGGGAGCTGTTTTTT.